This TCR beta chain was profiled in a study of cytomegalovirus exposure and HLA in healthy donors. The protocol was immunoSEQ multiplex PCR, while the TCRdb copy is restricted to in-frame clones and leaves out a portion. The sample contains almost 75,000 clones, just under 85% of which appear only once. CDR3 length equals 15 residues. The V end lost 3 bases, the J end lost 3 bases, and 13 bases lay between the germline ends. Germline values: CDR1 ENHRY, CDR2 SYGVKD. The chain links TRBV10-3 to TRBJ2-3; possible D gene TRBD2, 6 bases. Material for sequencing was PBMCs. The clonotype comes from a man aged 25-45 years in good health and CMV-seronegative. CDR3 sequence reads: CAISELTGVTDTQYF. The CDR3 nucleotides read TGTGCCATCAGTGAATTGACGGGAGTGACAGATACGCAGTATTTT.